This entry lists 23 T cell receptor beta chains sequenced from one sample in a study of blood T cell repertoires in COVID-19. Measured with immunoSEQ multiplex PCR; TCRdb has only the in-frame clones, and not every one. The data contain roughly 200,000 clones, 60% to 85% of them seen just once; the ten biggest clones take up approximately 9%. Sequenced: peripheral blood. These receptors all stem from a woman aged 50 to 60 with active or convalescent COVID-19.

This chain uses TRBV18 with TRBJ2-3; TRBD2 agrees at 7 bases. The CDR3 consists of 14 residues. The ends lost 4 bases at V and 1 base at J; junction bases unmatched: 2. Germline V gives CDR1 KGHSH, CDR2 LQKENI. In DNA, the CDR3 is TGTGCCAGCTCACATCTAGCGGGCACAGATACGCAGTATTTT. It encodes CASSHLAGTDTQYF.

In DNA form, the CDR3 reads TGCGCCAGCAGCCAGGGACTAGCGGGGGGGCAAGAGACCCAGTACTTC. This gives the protein CASSQGLAGGQETQYF. This sequence joins TRBV4-3 and TRBJ2-5, with 16 bases aligning to TRBD2. This CDR3 comprises 16 residues. The J segment lost 2 bases and the V segment lost 3 bases, leaving 0 bases of the junction unmatched. Germline-derived CDR1 and CDR2 are LGHNA and YSLEER.

The genes are TRBV3-1 (or the pseudogene TRBV3-2) and TRBJ2-7; 8 bases map to TRBD1. The germline gives CDR1 LGHDT, CDR2 YNNKEL (reference sequence). With V trimmed by 4 bases and J by 5 bases, 4 bases remained unmatched. There are 13 residues in the CDR3. CDR3 DNA: TGTGCCAGCAGCCGAGGACAGGGACACGAGCAGTACTTC. Its protein is CASSRGQGHEQYF.

The chain couples TRBV7-9 to TRBJ1-2, with no clear D. There are 13 residues in the CDR3. Germline V lookup: CDR1 SEHNR, CDR2 FQNEAQ (reference sequence). The V and J ends lost 1 base and 4 bases respectively, with 7 bases between them. CDR3 DNA sequence: TGTGCCAGCAGCTTAGGGAGGGCCTATGGCTACACCTTC. Protein sequence: CASSLGRAYGYTF.

The genes are TRBV5-1 and TRBJ2-5; TRBD1 aligns across 11 bases. The ends lost 0 bases at V and 2 bases at J; junction bases unmatched: 6. From germline, CDR1 is SGHRS and CDR2 YFSETQ. The CDR3 totals 17 residues. Written as DNA, the CDR3 is TGCGCCAGCAGCTTGGACCGGGACAGGGGGGATCAAGAGACCCAGTACTTC. Its protein product is CASSLDRDRGDQETQYF.

The gene calls are TRBV28 and TRBJ1-3; no reliable D call. V shed 1 base and J shed 4 bases, with 17 bases lying between them. Per the germline V gene, CDR1 is MDHEN and CDR2 is SYDVKM. The CDR3 spans 17 residues. In DNA form, the CDR3 reads TGTGCCAGCAGTTTATATTCTGTGGGAGTGGGAGGAAACACCATATATTTT. The encoded protein is CASSLYSVGVGGNTIYF. Together with reference TRBV28 and TRBJ1-3, the CDR3 gives the full variable domain: DVKVTQSSRYLVKRTGEKVFLECVQDMDHENMFWYRQDPGLGLRLIYFSYDVKMKEKGDIPEGYSVSREKKERFSLILESASTNQTSMYLCASSLYSVGVGGNTIYFGEGSWLTVV.

This chain uses TRBV6-1 with TRBJ1-1; 7 nucleotides line up with TRBD1. J was trimmed by 5 bases and V by 6 bases; bases with no gene match: 6. Germline CDR1 reads MNHNS; CDR2 reads SASEGT. This CDR3 has 13 residues. The CDR3 region is CASSRQGGTEAFF. In DNA form, the CDR3 reads TGTGCCAGCAGCCGACAGGGTGGGACTGAAGCTTTCTTT.

The chain carries TRBV24-1 and TRBJ1-3; TRBD1 agrees at 8 bases. The CDR3 has 16 amino acids. V was clipped by 4 bases and J by 2 bases; unmatched bases: 6. CDR1 is KGHDR, CDR2 SFDVKD, per germline. CDR3 DNA: TGTGCCACCAGTGACCCTAGGACAGGGCCTGGAAACACCATATATTTT. Translating it yields CATSDPRTGPGNTIYF.

In its sample, this clone was seen once. The rearrangement uses TRBV6-2 or TRBV6-3 and TRBJ1-3; the match to TRBD1 covers 7 bases. Losses at the gene ends were 2 bases for V and 1 base for J; bases not matched to a gene: 8. This CDR3 is 17 amino acids long. From germline, CDR1 is MNHEY and CDR2 SVGEGT. The CDR3 DNA reads TGTGCCAGCAGTTACGCTATTAACAGGGGTTCTGGAAACACCATATATTTT. Protein product: CASSYAINRGSGNTIYF.

This clone came up once. This sequence joins TRBV20-1 and TRBJ1-5; possibly TRBD1 for D (5 bases). Germline values: CDR1 DFQATT, CDR2 SNEGSKA (reference sequence). The CDR3 totals 14 residues. Trimming removed 3 bases from V and 7 bases from J, with 16 bases in between. This CDR3 is CSASLRRGGQPQHF. The CDR3 DNA reads TGCAGTGCTAGTCTACGGCGGGGCGGGCAGCCCCAGCATTTT.

V gene TRBV19 combines with J gene TRBJ1-5, with 9 bases matching TRBD1. CDR3 size: 15 residues. Unmatched junction bases numbered 7, after V lost 6 bases and J lost 4 bases. In germline, CDR1 is LNHDA, CDR2 SQIVND (reference sequence). CDR3 residues: CASSLTGGTNQPQHF. The CDR3 bases are TGTGCCAGTAGCCTTACAGGGGGCACGAATCAGCCCCAGCATTTT.

This clone has a single count. The chain joins TRBV14 to TRBJ1-3; D ambiguous. V lost 0 bases, J lost 4 bases, and 16 bases lay in between. The length of the CDR3 is 17 residues. Germline CDR1 reads SGHDN; CDR2 reads FVKESK. The CDR3 protein is CASSQEVKEHSGNTIYF. The CDR3, as DNA: TGTGCCAGCAGCCAAGAAGTGAAAGAGCACTCCGGAAACACCATATATTTT.

The chain joins TRBV9 to TRBJ2-5, with 9 bases fitting TRBD2. Germline V gene lookup returns CDR1 SGDLS and CDR2 YYNGEE. The CDR3 length is 13 residues. The J segment lost 13 bases and the V segment lost 3 bases, leaving 10 bases of the junction unmatched. CDR3 region: CASSGPGLARLYF. As DNA, the CDR3 is TGTGCCAGCAGCGGGCCGGGACTAGCCCGCCTGTACTTC.

DNA of the CDR3: TGTGCCAGCAACCCCCGGGCGGGGGAGTTTAGTGAGCAGTTCTTC. Translation: CASNPRAGEFSEQFF. This chain uses TRBV7-9 with TRBJ2-1; 7 bases are shared with TRBD2. There are 15 residues in the CDR3. Germline lookup yields CDR1 SEHNR and CDR2 FQNEAQ (reference sequence). V gave up 7 bases and J gave up 9 bases; unmatched junction bases: 15.

CDR3 sequence: CASSVVDTGELFF. The CDR3 coding sequence is TGTGCCAGCAGCGTAGTAGACACCGGGGAGCTGTTTTTT. The chain has TRBV9 and TRBJ2-2; D unresolved. Trimming took 0 bases from V and 3 from J, leaving 3 bases between them. The CDR3 length is 13 residues. Germline CDR1 and CDR2: SGDLS and YYNGEE.

This chain connects TRBV5-6 to TRBJ1-2, with 8 bases that match TRBD1. J gave up 8 bases and V 4 bases, and 7 bases lay outside the gene matches. Germline V gene lookup returns CDR1 SGHDT and CDR2 YYEEEE. The CDR3 contains 13 residues. CDR3 protein: CASSPDRGRGYTF. In DNA form, the CDR3 reads TGTGCCAGCAGCCCCGACAGGGGTCGGGGCTACACCTTC.

The rearrangement uses TRBV2 and TRBJ2-1; 11 bases are a match to TRBD2. Germline CDR1 reads SNHLY; CDR2 reads FYNNEI. The CDR3 totals 17 residues. Germline trimming cut 4 bases from V and 4 bases from J; bases unmatched to any gene: 9. CDR3 in amino acids: CASSGSGTSGIYNEQFF. The DNA for the CDR3 is TGTGCCAGCAGTGGGTCCGGGACTAGCGGAATTTACAATGAGCAGTTCTTC.

The chain has TRBV7-9 and TRBJ1-2; D ambiguous. V was shortened by 4 bases and J by 6 bases, with 9 bases between the two germline ends. Germline V gene data show CDR1 as SEHNR and CDR2 as FQNEAQ (reference sequence). The CDR3 contains 12 residues. The CDR3 DNA reads TGTGCCAGCAGCTCGACGGAGAATGGCTACACCTTC. It translates to CASSSTENGYTF. Complete variable domain (other parts from reference TRBV7-9 and TRBJ1-2): DTGVSQNPRHKITKRGQNVTFRCDPISEHNRLYWYRQTLGQGPEFLTYFQNEAQLEKSRLLSDRFSAERPKGSFSTLEIQRTEQGDSAMYLCASSSTENGYTFGSGTRLTVV.

V usage is TRBV30 and J usage is TRBJ1-5; TRBD1 is a possible D gene (6 bases). V shed 0 bases and J shed 3 bases, with 15 bases lying between them. This CDR3 contains 16 residues. Germline V lookup: CDR1 GTSNPN, CDR2 SVGIG (reference sequence). The CDR3 DNA reads TGTGCCTGGAGTGTCCCAGGGGCGACGTACAATCAGCCCCAGCATTTT. It specifies CAWSVPGATYNQPQHF.

The chain combines TRBV25-1 with TRBJ2-2; D is perhaps TRBD1 (6 bases). The V gene's germline CDR1 is MGHDK and CDR2 SYGVNS. Trimming pared 6 bases from V and 6 bases from J, leaving 11 bases between. The CDR3 consists of 13 residues. CDR3 residues: CASRQGLAGELFF. CDR3 nucleotide sequence: TGTGCCAGCAGACAGGGTCTCGCCGGGGAGCTGTTTTTT.

V usage is TRBV14 and J usage is TRBJ1-1; 10 bases are shared with TRBD1. CDR3 length: 20 amino acids. Germline V gene sequence: CDR1 SGHDN, CDR2 FVKESK. V lost 1 base, J lost 4 bases, and 18 bases stayed unmatched. CDR3 sequence: CASSQARAGTGVASGTEAFF. The CDR3, as DNA: TGTGCCAGCAGCCAAGCTCGCGCCGGGACAGGGGTTGCGTCGGGCACTGAAGCTTTCTTT.

The chain is built from TRBV7-2 and TRBJ1-3, with TRBD1 matching over 9 bases. Looked up from germline, CDR1 is SGHTA and CDR2 is FQGNSA. The CDR3 has 14 residues. The V gene end was trimmed by 0 bases and the J gene end by 7 bases; junction bases not matched to a gene: 1. The CDR3 nucleotides are TGTGCCAGCAGCTTAGCAGACAGGGGGAACACCATATATTTT. It codes for CASSLADRGNTIYF.

The V gene is TRBV9, the J gene TRBJ2-7, with D possibly matching TRBD2 (5 bases). Looked up from germline, CDR1 is SGDLS and CDR2 is YYNGEE. V was pared by 0 bases and J by 3 bases, with 10 bases between. The CDR3 sequence is 14 residues long. DNA of the CDR3: TGTGCCAGCAGCGTAGCTAGCATGGGCTACGAGCAGTACTTC. Translated, it gives CASSVASMGYEQYF. Variable domain in full (rest from reference TRBV9 and TRBJ2-7): DSGVTQTPKHLITATGQRVTLRCSPRSGDLSVYWYQQSLDQGLQFLIQYYNGEERAKGNILERFSAQQFPDLHSELNLSSLELGDSALYFCASSVASMGYEQYFGPGTRLTVT.